Each of the 8 T cell receptor beta chains below was sequenced from the same sample in a study of regulatory and conventional T cells in breast cancer. TCRdb itself ran the PCR reads through MiXCR, one entry per CDR3 protein. The sample lists more than 15,000 distinct CDR3 sequences, about 32% occurring once. The source material was conventional T cells from blood. All receptors derive from a female donor in good health.

Worth noting for this clonotype: The junction departs from the called germline gene at one end, perhaps through a read error. The J gene is TRBJ1-4, the V gene TRBV4-2, with D hard to call. The CDR3 has 16 amino acids. Per the germline V gene, CDR1 is LGHNA and CDR2 is YNFKEQ. In nucleotides, the CDR3 is TGCGCCAGCAGCCCGGAACAAGGTACAACTAATGAAAAACTGTTTTTT. Residues: CASSPEQGTTNEKLFF.

Turning to this clonotype: A much larger clone sits a single nucleotide away, making a read error possible. The rearrangement uses TRBV12-3 or TRBV12-4 and TRBJ2-7; 10 nucleotides align to TRBD2. V was pared by 3 bases and J by 5 bases, with 10 bases of the junction left unmatched. CDR3 length: 16 residues. CDR3 in amino acids: CASSLGASGSYHEQYF. CDR3 coding DNA: TGTGCCAGCAGTTTGGGTGCTAGCGGGAGCTACCACGAGCAGTACTTC.

The J gene is TRBJ1-5, the V gene TRBV10-3, with D unresolved. With 7 bases removed from V and 0 bases from J, the gap between germline ends came to 7 bases. CDR1 is ENHRY and CDR2 is SYGVKD in the germline V gene. The CDR3 contains 13 residues. The CDR3 reads CAIMSDSNQPQHF. In DNA, the CDR3 is TGTGCCATCATGTCCGATAGCAATCAGCCCCAGCATTTT.

The chain carries TRBV7-9 and TRBJ1-6; the match to TRBD1 covers 7 bases. The germline gives CDR1 SEHNR, CDR2 FQNEAQ (reference sequence). V trimming: 8 bases; J trimming: 7 bases; junction bases outside the gene matches: 8. The CDR3 totals 14 residues. The CDR3 bases are TGTGCCAGCGGACAGGAAGTTTGGAATTCACCCCTCCACTTT. Protein: CASGQEVWNSPLHF.

The rearrangement links TRBV3-1 to TRBJ1-1, with D possibly being TRBD1 (5 bases). The CDR3 spans 13 residues. Germline V gene data show CDR1 as LGHDT and CDR2 as YNNKEL (reference sequence). The V and J ends lost 3 bases and 7 bases respectively, with 12 bases between them. The DNA for the CDR3 is TGTGCCAGCAGCCAGGGGCCAATATTTGAAGCTTTCTTT. It is translated as CASSQGPIFEAFF.

This clonotype occurred a few times. The chain's CDR3 is CSARGNNLNTEAFF. The DNA of the CDR3 is TGCAGTGCTAGAGGAAACAACCTGAACACTGAAGCTTTCTTT. The chain joins TRBV20-1 to TRBJ1-1; D not resolved. V dropped 1 base and J dropped 0 bases, with 9 bases sitting between them. CDR3 size: 14 residues. Per germline, CDR1 DFQATT and CDR2 SNEGSKA (reference sequence).

The gene calls are TRBV11-3 and TRBJ1-1; D call uncertain. The V and J ends lost 4 bases and 5 bases respectively, with 11 bases between them. Germline lookup yields CDR1 SGHNT and CDR2 YENEEA. The CDR3 is 13 residues long. The CDR3 sequence: CASSYQASTEAFF. In DNA form, the CDR3 reads TGTGCCAGCAGCTATCAGGCCTCTACTGAAGCTTTCTTT.

To note about this clonotype: Relative to the germline gene, one junction end is altered; a read error may explain this. The chain has TRBV27 and TRBJ2-4; 7 nucleotides align to TRBD2. Germline V gene sequence: CDR1 MNHEY, CDR2 SMNVEV (reference sequence). The CDR3 sequence is 14 residues long. CDR3 in amino acids: CAGSLAGAKNIQYF. The CDR3 nucleotides read TGTGCCGGCAGCTTAGCGGGAGCCAAAAACATTCAGTACTTC.